This T cell receptor (beta chain) was recorded in a study of type 1 and type 2 diabetes patients. Whole-study context: T cells were magnetically sorted from PBMCs as CD4+ or CD8+ subsets.

Each diabetic donor fulfilled classification criteria for either type 1 or type 2. Genomic DNA was the PCR template. Amplification of the beta chain CDR3 used 30 forward and 13 reverse multiplex primers. One entry per CDR3 protein, called by TCRdb with MiXCR from the multiplex PCR reads. The repertoire consists of 270,000 or so distinct CDR3 sequences, with over 45% occurring once and the leading ten covering roughly an eighth. Points from the study as a whole: Unmatched age and gender across groups might bias interpretation.

The CDR3 contains 14 residues. Trimming removed 5 bases from V and 5 bases from J, with 15 bases in between. Germline V lookup: CDR1 SGHAT, CDR2 FQDESV (reference sequence). A note on this clonotype: What it binds is not known.

This receptor was obtained from a man aged 18 to 30 with type 2 diabetes. The material sequenced was peripheral blood mononuclear cells (PBMCs). The rearrangement links TRBV11-1 to TRBJ1-1; D not certain. In DNA, the CDR3 is TGTGCCAGCAGCCTCGACATGGTGGGAACTGAAGCTTTCTTT. It is translated as CASSLDMVGTEAFF. The full variable domain, with the rest looked up from reference TRBV11-1 and TRBJ1-1, is EAEVAQSPRYKITEKSQAVAFWCDPISGHATLYWYRQILGQGPELLVQFQDESVVDDSQLPKDRFSAERLKGVDSTLKIQPAELGDSAMYLCASSLDMVGTEAFFGQGTRLTVV.